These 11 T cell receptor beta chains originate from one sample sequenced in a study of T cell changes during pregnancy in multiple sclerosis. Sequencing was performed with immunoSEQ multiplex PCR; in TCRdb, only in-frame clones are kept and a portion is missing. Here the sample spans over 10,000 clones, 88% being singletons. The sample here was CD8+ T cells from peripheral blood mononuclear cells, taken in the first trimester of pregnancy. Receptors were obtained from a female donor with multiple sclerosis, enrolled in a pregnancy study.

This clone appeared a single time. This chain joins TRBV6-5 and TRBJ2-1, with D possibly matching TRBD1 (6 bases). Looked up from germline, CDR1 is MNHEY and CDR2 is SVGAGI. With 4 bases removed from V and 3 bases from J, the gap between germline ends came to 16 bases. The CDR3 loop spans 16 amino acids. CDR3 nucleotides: TGTGCCAGCAGTTCCCAAGGGGGAACCAGCTACAATGAGCAGTTCTTC. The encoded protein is CASSSQGGTSYNEQFF.

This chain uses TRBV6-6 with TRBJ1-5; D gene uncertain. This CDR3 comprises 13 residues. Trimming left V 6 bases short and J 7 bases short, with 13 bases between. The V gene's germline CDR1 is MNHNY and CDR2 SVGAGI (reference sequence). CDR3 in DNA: TGTGCCAGCAGGACTGGAGGCCGCCAGCCCCAGCATTTT. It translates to CASRTGGRQPQHF.

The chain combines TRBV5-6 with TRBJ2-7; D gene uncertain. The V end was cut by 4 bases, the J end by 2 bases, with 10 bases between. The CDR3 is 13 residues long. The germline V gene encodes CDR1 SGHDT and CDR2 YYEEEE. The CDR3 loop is CASSRSGPYEQYF. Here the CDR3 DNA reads TGTGCCAGCAGCCGTTCGGGTCCCTACGAGCAGTACTTC.

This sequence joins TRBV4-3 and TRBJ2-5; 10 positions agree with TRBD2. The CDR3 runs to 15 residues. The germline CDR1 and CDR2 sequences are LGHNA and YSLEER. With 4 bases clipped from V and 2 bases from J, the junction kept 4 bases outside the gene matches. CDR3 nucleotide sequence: TGCGCCAGCAGCCGCGAGCGGGGGGGTCAAGAGACCCAGTACTTC. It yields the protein CASSRERGGQETQYF.

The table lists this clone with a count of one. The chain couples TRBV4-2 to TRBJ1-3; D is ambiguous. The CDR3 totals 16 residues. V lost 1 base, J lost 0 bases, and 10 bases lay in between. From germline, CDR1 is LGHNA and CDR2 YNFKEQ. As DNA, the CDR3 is TGTGCCAGCAGCCAAGCCGAGTCCCACTCTGGAAACACCATATATTTT. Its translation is CASSQAESHSGNTIYF.

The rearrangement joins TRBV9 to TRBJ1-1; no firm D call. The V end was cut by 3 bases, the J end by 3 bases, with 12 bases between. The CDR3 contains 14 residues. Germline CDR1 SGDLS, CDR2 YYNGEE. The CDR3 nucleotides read TGTGCCAGCAGCGCCTCCAGGAGGGACACTGAAGCTTTCTTT. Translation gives CASSASRRDTEAFF.

The CDR3 bases are TGTGCCATCAGTGAGTATCGGGATCGGAACGAGCAGTACTTC. Amino acid sequence: CAISEYRDRNEQYF. The chain is built from TRBV10-3 and TRBJ2-7, with D perhaps TRBD2 (5 bases). This CDR3 is 14 amino acids long. The ends were cut back, 1 base at V and 5 bases at J, with 12 bases in the middle. The V gene's germline CDR1 is ENHRY and CDR2 SYGVKD.

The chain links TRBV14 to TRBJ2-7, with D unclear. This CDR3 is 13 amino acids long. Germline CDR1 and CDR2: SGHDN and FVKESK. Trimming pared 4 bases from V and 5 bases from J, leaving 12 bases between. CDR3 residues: CASSPQIGHEQYF. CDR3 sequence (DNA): TGTGCCAGCAGCCCCCAGATTGGCCACGAGCAGTACTTC.

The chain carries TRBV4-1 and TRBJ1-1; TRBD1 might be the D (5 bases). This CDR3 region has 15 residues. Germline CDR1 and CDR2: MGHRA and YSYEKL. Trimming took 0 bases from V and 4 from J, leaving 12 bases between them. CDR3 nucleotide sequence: TGCGCCAGCAGCCAAGAAGGAGGGGTGGGCACTGAAGCTTTCTTT. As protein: CASSQEGGVGTEAFF.

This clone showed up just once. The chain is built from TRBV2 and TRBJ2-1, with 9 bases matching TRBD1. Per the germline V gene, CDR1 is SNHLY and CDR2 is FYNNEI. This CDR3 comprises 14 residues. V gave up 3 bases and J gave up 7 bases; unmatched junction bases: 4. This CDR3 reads CASSEGTGWNEQFF. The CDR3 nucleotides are TGTGCCAGCAGTGAGGGGACAGGGTGGAATGAGCAGTTCTTC.

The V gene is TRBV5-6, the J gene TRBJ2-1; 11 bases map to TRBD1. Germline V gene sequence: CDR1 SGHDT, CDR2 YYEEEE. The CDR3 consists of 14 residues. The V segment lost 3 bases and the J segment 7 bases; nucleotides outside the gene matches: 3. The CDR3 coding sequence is TGTGCCAGCAGCTGGGACAGGGGGACGAATGAGCAGTTCTTC. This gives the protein CASSWDRGTNEQFF. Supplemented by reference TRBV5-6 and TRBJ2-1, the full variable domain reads DAGVTQSPTHLIKTRGQQVTLRCSPKSGHDTVSWYQQALGQGPQFIFQYYEEEERQRGNFPDRFSGHQFPNYSSELNVNALLLGDSALYLCASSWDRGTNEQFFGPGTRLTVL.